These 16 T cell receptor beta chains share one sample of origin, sequenced in a study of CD8 T cells in Susac syndrome. An input of about 0.5 to 1 ug of RNA was subjected to reverse transcription using random hexamers. TCRdb re-derived calls from the immunoSEQ multiplex PCR reads in MiXCR, one entry per CDR3 protein. The sample records 150,000 to 200,000 distinct CDR3 sequences, roughly 95% being singletons. The sequencing input was CD4+ T cells from PBMCs. The receptors here all came from a human donor with multiple sclerosis.

This chain joins TRBV29-1 and TRBJ2-7; D uncertain. The CDR3 has 12 residues. CDR1 and CDR2 from the germline V gene are SQVTM and ANQGSEA. V lost 7 bases to trimming and J lost 3 bases, with 13 bases between them. As DNA, the CDR3 is TGCAGCGCAAAATCGAAGGTCTACGAGCAGTACTTC. Protein sequence: CSAKSKVYEQYF.

V is TRBV10-3 and J is TRBJ2-1, with TRBD2 identical over 8 bases. The CDR3 consists of 13 residues. CDR1 ENHRY and CDR2 SYGVKD come from the germline V gene. V lost 10 bases, J lost 9 bases, and 11 bases stayed unmatched. CDR3 residues: CATGTRREGEQFF. DNA for the CDR3: TGTGCCACCGGGACTAGGAGGGAAGGTGAGCAGTTCTTC.

This clonotype has only one observation. The V and J genes are TRBV7-6 and TRBJ2-7; 8 nucleotides align to TRBD2. Germline V gene sequence: CDR1 SGHVS, CDR2 FNYEAQ. The CDR3 sequence is 14 residues long. The trim removed 5 bases at V and 6 bases at J, leaving 9 bases unmatched. CDR3 DNA: TGTGCCAGCAGCCCTGGACTAGCTGCTCCCGAGCAGTACTTC. As protein: CASSPGLAAPEQYF. Together with reference TRBV7-6 and TRBJ2-7, the CDR3 gives the full variable domain: GAGVSQSPRYKVTKRGQDVALRCDPISGHVSLYWYRQALGQGPEFLTYFNYEAQQDKSGLPNDRFSAERPEGSISTLTIQRTEQRDSAMYRCASSPGLAAPEQYFGPGTRLTVT.

J is TRBJ2-4 and V is TRBV6-1, with 9 positions matching TRBD1. This CDR3 is 14 amino acids long. Losses at the gene ends were 6 bases for V and 9 bases for J; bases not matched to a gene: 9. Germline CDR1 MNHNS, CDR2 SASEGT. The CDR3 loop is CASSPGTGRSIQYF. The CDR3, as DNA: TGTGCCAGCAGCCCTGGGACAGGGAGGAGCATTCAGTACTTC.

The chain employs TRBV7-9 and TRBJ2-7; D gene uncertain. The V end lost 5 bases, the J end lost 2 bases, and 10 bases lay between the germline ends. This CDR3 contains 13 residues. Per germline, CDR1 SEHNR and CDR2 FQNEAQ (reference sequence). The CDR3 DNA follows: TGTGCCAGCAGCACGAGGACGGCCTACGAGCAGTACTTC. Encoded protein: CASSTRTAYEQYF.

The rearrangement joins TRBV6-2 or TRBV6-3 to TRBJ1-2; D remains unclear. Trimming cost V 6 bases and J 3 bases, with 11 bases left between them. This CDR3 has 13 residues. Looked up from germline, CDR1 is MNHEY and CDR2 is SVGEGT. The CDR3 spells CASSPDGDYGYTF. The CDR3 nucleotides are TGTGCCAGCAGCCCCGACGGCGACTATGGCTACACCTTC.

This clonotype was found once. The chain has TRBV28 and TRBJ2-4; TRBD1 is a possible D gene (8 bases). Germline CDR1 is MDHEN and CDR2 is SYDVKM. The CDR3 spans 16 residues. V lost 2 bases and J 5 bases, leaving 16 bases between the germline ends. CDR3: CASSLPDRGGQNIQYF. CDR3 coding DNA: TGTGCCAGCAGTTTACCTGACAGGGGAGGGCAAAACATTCAGTACTTC.

The rearrangement joins TRBV23-1 to TRBJ1-5, with D tentatively TRBD1 (5 bases). TRBV23-1 is an ORF for which the function is uncertain. Between the trimmed V and J ends, which lost 1 base and 0 bases, there was a span of 10 bases. This CDR3 is built from 16 residues. In nucleotides, the CDR3 is TGCGCCAGCAGTCAATGGGGCCTCAGTAGCAATCAGCCCCAGCATTTT. It translates to CASSQWGLSSNQPQHF.

The genes are TRBV3-1 and TRBJ1-5; no firm D call. The CDR3 sequence is 14 residues long. Germline V CDR1 and CDR2: LGHDT, YNNKEL (reference sequence). Trimming stripped 2 bases from V and 9 bases from J, with 14 bases between. This chain's CDR3 is CASSQSGRGTPQHF. CDR3 coding DNA: TGTGCCAGCAGCCAATCCGGTCGCGGAACGCCCCAGCATTTT. Filled out from reference TRBV3-1 and TRBJ1-5, the complete variable domain reads DTAVSQTPKYLVTQMGNDKSIKCEQNLGHDTMYWYKQDSKKFLKIMFSYNNKELIINETVPNRFSPKSPDKAHLNLHINSLELGDSAVYFCASSQSGRGTPQHFGDGTRLSIL.

The V gene is TRBV20-1, the J gene TRBJ2-1, with D perhaps matching TRBD2 (6 bases). Trimming took off 2 bases at V and 4 bases at J, with 15 bases between the two ends. The CDR3 totals 15 residues. The germline V gene has CDR1 DFQATT and CDR2 SNEGSKA (reference sequence). The CDR3 DNA reads TGCAGTGCTAGATCTGGGACTTTTATATACAATGAGCAGTTCTTC. Translation: CSARSGTFIYNEQFF.

V is TRBV20-1 and J is TRBJ2-7; a weak D match, TRBD2 (6 bases). Deletions cut 5 bases from V and 2 bases from J, with 13 bases between. CDR3 length: 13 amino acids. Germline V CDR1 and CDR2: DFQATT, SNEGSKA (reference sequence). Here the CDR3 DNA reads TGCAGTGCTCCTCGGGGGATAGCCTACGAGCAGTACTTC. Protein sequence: CSAPRGIAYEQYF.

The chain couples TRBV6-5 to TRBJ2-7; D remains ambiguous. CDR1 MNHEY and CDR2 SVGAGI come from the germline V gene. CDR3 size: 11 residues. V was pared by 1 base and J by 5 bases, with 3 bases between. In nucleotides, the CDR3 is TGTGCCAGCAGTTACTGGCACGAGCAGTACTTC. This sequence encodes CASSYWHEQYF.

The V gene is TRBV4-3, the J gene TRBJ1-4; unclear D gene. Per the germline V gene, CDR1 is LGHNA and CDR2 is YSLEER. V was trimmed by 1 base and J by 5 bases, leaving 14 bases between them. The CDR3 has 16 residues. Here the CDR3 DNA reads TGCGCCAGCAGCCAAGGGTCGGCAGTGAGGAATGAAAAACTGTTTTTT. This encodes CASSQGSAVRNEKLFF.

Written as DNA, the CDR3 is TGTGCCAGCAATCGGGACAGCTATGTGGATGGCTACACCTTC. It translates to CASNRDSYVDGYTF. The V and J genes are TRBV7-2 and TRBJ1-2; 7 nucleotides line up with TRBD1. Germline CDR1 SGHTA, CDR2 FQGNSA. The CDR3 covers 14 residues. J gave up 6 bases and V 7 bases, and 11 bases lay outside the gene matches.

The CDR3 is CASSPDYFYEQYF. The DNA of the CDR3 is TGTGCCAGCTCACCGGACTACTTCTACGAGCAGTACTTC. V is TRBV18 and J is TRBJ2-7, with a tentative D call TRBD2 (6 bases). This CDR3 region has 13 residues. Looked up from germline, CDR1 is KGHSH and CDR2 is LQKENI. V was clipped by 3 bases and J by 3 bases, with 9 bases between them.

V gene TRBV20-1 combines with J gene TRBJ1-5, with D unclear. The germline CDR1 and CDR2 sequences are DFQATT and SNEGSKA (reference sequence). This CDR3 is built from 16 residues. V was pared by 0 bases and J by 4 bases, with 16 bases between. CDR3 bases: TGCAGTGCTAGAGACCCCGCCCGGGCCTTAAATCAGCCCCAGCATTTT. This sequence encodes CSARDPARALNQPQHF.